The 15 T cell receptor beta chains presented below share a single source sample, sequenced in a study of blood T cells in healthy people across ages. Alongside a J-beta primer mix, a sample-barcoded 5' primer served in a second PCR lasting 7 to 11 cycles. TCRdb reanalysed the 5' RACE reads using MiXCR and keeps one entry per CDR3 protein. The data show about 1,400,000 distinct CDR3 sequences, almost 60% seen once. The sequenced sample was blood. The receptors stem from a man aged 18 to 35 in good health.

The chain combines TRBV12-3 or TRBV12-4 with TRBJ2-5; D unclear. The CDR3 has 14 amino acids. Trimming pared 6 bases from V and 1 base from J, leaving 12 bases between. The CDR3 bases are TGTGCCAGCAGCGACGGACCTACCCAAGAGACCCAGTACTTC. Amino acid sequence: CASSDGPTQETQYF.

The V call is TRBV29-1, the J call TRBJ2-5; TRBD1 might be the D (6 bases). The CDR3 extends over 12 amino acids. Per germline, CDR1 SQVTM and CDR2 ANQGSEA. V lost 7 bases and J lost 2, with 11 bases in between. The DNA of the CDR3 is TGCAGCGGGGGGCTACCGCAAGAGACCCAGTACTTC. As protein: CSGGLPQETQYF.

This clonotype was detected a few times. The chain uses TRBV3-1 and TRBJ2-1, with D possibly matching TRBD1 (5 bases). The CDR3 has 13 amino acids. V shed 6 bases and J shed 10 bases, with 16 bases lying between them. The germline V gene encodes CDR1 LGHDT and CDR2 YNNKEL (reference sequence). The CDR3 nucleotides are TGTGCCAGCAGTCGACTTACAGGCATCGAGCAGTTCTTC. Amino acid sequence: CASSRLTGIEQFF.

Here the CDR3 reads CASSTRGLAGGPDTQYF. CDR3 bases: TGTGCCAGCAGCACTAGAGGACTAGCGGGAGGCCCAGATACGCAGTATTTT. The chain is built from TRBV7-2 and TRBJ2-3, with 14 positions matching TRBD2. CDR3 length equals 17 residues. Germline V gene sequence: CDR1 SGHTA, CDR2 FQGNSA. V lost 5 bases and J lost 4; bases outside the gene matches: 8.

This clonotype occurred once. One end of the junction fails to match germline, which may point to a read error. This chain links TRBV7-6 with TRBJ1-4; D is possibly TRBD1 (5 bases). Per germline, CDR1 SGHVS and CDR2 FNYEAQ. This CDR3 is built from 14 residues. In DNA form, the CDR3 reads TGTGCCAGCAGCTCCGGGACTGACGGTGAAAAGCTGTTTTTT. Translation gives CASSSGTDGEKLFF. Full variable domain (remainder filled in from reference TRBV7-6 and TRBJ1-4): GAGVSQSPRYKVTKRGQDVALRCDPISGHVSLYWYRQALGQGPEFLTYFNYEAQQDKSGLPNDRFSAERPEGSISTLTIQRTEQRDSAMYRCASSSGTDGEKLFFGSGTQLSVL.

V and J are TRBV20-1 and TRBJ2-1; 8 bases map to TRBD2. V gave up 1 base and J gave up 3 bases; unmatched junction bases: 11. The CDR3 extends over 17 amino acids. CDR1 DFQATT and CDR2 SNEGSKA come from the germline V gene (reference sequence). The CDR3 spells CSARVRASGSIYNEQFF. CDR3 DNA: TGCAGTGCTAGAGTAAGGGCCAGCGGGAGTATCTACAATGAGCAGTTCTTC.

This sequence joins TRBV28 and TRBJ1-6, with D unclear. Trimming stripped 7 bases from V and 2 bases from J, with 6 bases between. Per the germline V gene, CDR1 is MDHEN and CDR2 is SYDVKM. This CDR3 comprises 13 residues. CDR3 region: CASIETYNSPLHF. The CDR3 nucleotides are TGTGCCAGCATCGAAACCTATAATTCACCCCTCCACTTT.

The chain couples TRBV6-1 to TRBJ1-1; D remains ambiguous. Germline V CDR1 and CDR2: MNHNS, SASEGT. The CDR3 loop spans 13 amino acids. V lost 4 bases and J lost 1, with 7 bases in between. CDR3 amino acids: CASSGPENTEAFF. CDR3 DNA: TGTGCCAGCAGTGGCCCGGAGAACACTGAAGCTTTCTTT.

The rearrangement uses TRBV4-2 and TRBJ2-1; 10 bases are a match to TRBD2. Germline lookup yields CDR1 LGHNA and CDR2 YNFKEQ. This CDR3 has 14 residues. V was pared by 9 bases and J by 0 bases, with 2 bases of the junction left unmatched. For the CDR3, the DNA is TGTGCCAGTAGCGGGAGGAACTCCTACAATGAGCAGTTCTTC. Translated: CASSGRNSYNEQFF.

CDR3 in amino acids: CASRRTRDQRKLFF. The DNA for the CDR3 is TGCGCCAGCAGACGGACGCGGGACCAGAGAAAACTGTTTTTT. The chain uses TRBV5-1 and TRBJ1-4; D might be TRBD1 (5 bases). The CDR3 has 14 residues. V shed 5 bases and J shed 10 bases, with 18 bases lying between them. Germline CDR1 reads SGHRS; CDR2 reads YFSETQ.

The rearrangement joins TRBV20-1 to TRBJ2-7; D unresolved. From germline, CDR1 is DFQATT and CDR2 SNEGSKA (reference sequence). This CDR3 comprises 14 residues. Trimming stripped 0 bases from V and 5 bases from J, with 14 bases between. The CDR3 DNA sequence: TGCAGTGCTAGAGATCCCAACTCCCTCGACGAGCAGTACTTC. Encoded protein: CSARDPNSLDEQYF.

V and J are TRBV4-3 and TRBJ2-7, with 11 bases lining up with TRBD1. V was pared by 8 bases and J by 4 bases, with 7 bases of the junction left unmatched. The CDR3 extends over 14 amino acids. Germline V lookup: CDR1 LGHNA, CDR2 YSLEER. The CDR3, as DNA: TGCGCCAGCGCTGCCGGGACAGGGGGATACGAGCAGTACTTC. It yields the protein CASAAGTGGYEQYF.

This clonotype was counted once. The gene calls are TRBV3-1 and TRBJ2-1; 9 bases align to TRBD2. Trimming at V came to 5 bases and at J to 0 bases, leaving 5 bases not matched to a gene. CDR1 LGHDT and CDR2 YNNKEL come from the germline V gene (reference sequence). The CDR3 has 16 residues. This CDR3 is CASSELAGYSYNEQFF. The CDR3 DNA sequence: TGTGCCAGCAGCGAACTAGCGGGCTACTCCTACAATGAGCAGTTCTTC.

The chain employs TRBV15 and TRBJ2-1; D gene unclear. From germline, CDR1 is LNHNV and CDR2 YYDKDF (reference sequence). The V and J ends lost 0 bases and 12 bases respectively, with 9 bases between them. The length of the CDR3 is 12 residues. CDR3 coding DNA: TGTGCCACCAGCAGAGATTCCGGGTGGCAGTTCTTC. Translation gives CATSRDSGWQFF.

V is TRBV6-1 and J is TRBJ2-3; D might be TRBD2 (5 bases). Germline-derived CDR1 and CDR2 are MNHNS and SASEGT. Deletions cut 6 bases from V and 1 base from J, with 17 bases between. This CDR3 spans 16 amino acids. The CDR3 is CASSLPAGRGTDTQYF. The CDR3 DNA is TGTGCCAGCAGCCTCCCCGCGGGCCGGGGCACAGATACGCAGTATTTT.